This TCR beta chain stems from a study of blood T cell repertoires in COVID-19. Study summary: Sites across the United States, Italy and Spain contributed samples from acute and convalescent COVID-19. T cells, B-cell-depleted T cells, or PBMCs supplied cDNA or gDNA.

The CDR3 runs to 13 residues. V was clipped by 3 bases and J by 5 bases, with 11 bases between them. Germline values: CDR1 SGDLS, CDR2 YYNGEE. In the study's own analysis: Estimation of nucleated cell counts was performed using reference gene primer amplification. Some clones are missing from TCRdb's copy, which holds only in-frame ones; the method was immunoSEQ multiplex PCR. V and J calls and clone size come straight from that table; D and trimming were deduced from the DNA. The sample yields 100,000 to 150,000 clones, 85% seen once. The sequenced sample was peripheral blood. The sequence was obtained from a woman older than 75 with acute or convalescent COVID-19. V and J are TRBV9 and TRBJ1-1, with D perhaps TRBD1 (5 bases). The CDR3 sequence: CASSDRLGTEAFF. Written as DNA, the CDR3 is TGTGCCAGCAGCGACAGGTTGGGGACTGAAGCTTTCTTT.